This T cell receptor beta chain appears in the sequencing data of a study of OX40 agonist ivuxolimab in advanced cancers. Context from the whole study: Ivuxolimab, which targeted the costimulatory receptor OX40 (CD134), was an agonistic, fully human IgG2 monoclonal antibody. Intravenous ivuxolimab was administered to patients every 2 weeks at six dose levels: 0.01, 0.1, 0.3, 1.5, 3 and 10 mg/kg. Of the 50 or so patients in dose escalation, about 20 had hepatocellular carcinoma, approximately 15 had melanoma, 9 had renal cell carcinoma and 9 had head and neck cancer. In the dose-escalation cohort, over 65% of patients were male, and the mean age was approximately 64 years, with a range of roughly 23 to 85. Prior anti-PD-1, anti-PD-L1 or anti-CTLA-4 therapy was permitted, and checkpoint inhibitors had been received by roughly 40% of dose-escalation patients. Partial responses occurred in three dose-escalation patients, of whom one had hepatocellular carcinoma and two had cutaneous melanoma. Peripheral TCRbeta sequencing was intended to test whether TCR sequence diversity was altered and clonal T-cell expansion was caused by ivuxolimab. The paper reports the monotherapy dose-escalation portion (N of about 56 patients) of the phase I ivuxolimab trial.

The CDR3 has 16 amino acids, counting the end cysteine and phenylalanine. The read is trimmed to its CDR3 DNA, 48 bases read in frame from base 1. In the germline V gene (reference sequence), CDR1 corresponds to SEHNR and CDR2 to FQNEAQ. Ends trimmed: V by 5 bases, J by 6 bases; bases unmatched to a gene: 12. With respect to this clone: Its antigen is still unknown. There are no base qualities to consult, and no much larger clone falls within one base.

The trial excluded patients who had a history of autoimmune disease or who were on systemic immunosuppression. In every dose cohort, peripheral blood was drawn for TCR sequencing at baseline, cycle 4 day 1, and cycle 7 day 1. Samples were obtained from an open-label, multicenter, first-in-human phase I dose-escalation trial of ivuxolimab. Adults with locally advanced or metastatic melanoma, renal cell carcinoma, hepatocellular carcinoma or head and neck squamous cell carcinoma were enrolled in the trial. Before TCR sequencing, CD4+ T cells and CD8+ T cells from peripheral blood were sorted into separate populations. The paper as a whole reports these results and caveats: The antigen specificity of the clonally expanded peripheral T cells was not determined. Low levels of normalized T-cell clonal expansion were also seen in some patients who did not respond. In the 0.1-3.0 mg/kg groups, partial responders had among the lowest normalized peripheral clonal expansion, particularly in CD8+ T cells. After ivuxolimab, expanded clones were on average more numerous among CD8+ T cells than among CD4+ T cells. At doses of 0.1 to 3.0 mg/kg, clonal expansion of both CD4+ and CD8+ T cells in blood was seen between baseline and week 6.

For sequencing of the TCRbeta CDR3 region, genomic DNA was extracted from the sorted cells. The immunoSEQ Assay was used for sequencing of TCRbeta CDR3 regions. TCRdb carries this immuneACCESS record with in-frame sequences only. Its versions omit some clonotypes, under half of them owing to an unresolved V gene in the studies checked, with the rest unexplained. Counted in this sample were approximately 68,000 clones; about 90% of them appeared once. Together, the top ten hold 0.8% to 0.9% of the sample. The sequence is built from TRBV7-9 and TRBJ2-2, and 7 junctional nucleotides match TRBD1. This TCR was sampled from an adult with an advanced solid tumor such as melanoma, head and neck, liver or kidney cancer. Sequences were derived from CD4+ or CD8+ T cells sorted from blood, sampled in a trial of the OX40 agonist ivuxolimab. The CDR3 region: CASSPTGTAGAGELFF. The DNA sequence is as follows: TGTGCCAGCAGCCCGACTGGGACAGCAGGTGCCGGGGAGCTGTTTTTT.